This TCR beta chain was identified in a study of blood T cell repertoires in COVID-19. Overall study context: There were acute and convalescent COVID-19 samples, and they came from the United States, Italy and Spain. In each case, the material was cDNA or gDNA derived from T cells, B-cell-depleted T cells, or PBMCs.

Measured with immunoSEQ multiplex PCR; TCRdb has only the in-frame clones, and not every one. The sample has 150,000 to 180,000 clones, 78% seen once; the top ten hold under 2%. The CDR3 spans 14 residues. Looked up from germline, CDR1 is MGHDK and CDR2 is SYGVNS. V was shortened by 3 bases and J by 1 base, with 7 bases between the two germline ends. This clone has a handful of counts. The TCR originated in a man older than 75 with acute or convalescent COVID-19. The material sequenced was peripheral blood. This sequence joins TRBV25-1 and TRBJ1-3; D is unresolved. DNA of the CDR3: TGTGCCAGCAGTGAGGAGCGTTCTGGAAACACCATATATTTT. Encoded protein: CASSEERSGNTIYF.